This entry lists 5 T cell receptor beta chains sequenced from one sample in a study of T-cell reconstitution after alpha-beta-depleted transplantation in children listed by TCRdb under 2016. Libraries were built with PCR. The instrument was an Illumina HiSeq 2500. TCR library preparation used molecular barcoding, with unique molecular identifiers applied to normalize quantification of the TCRbeta repertoire. Using fastp trimming at Q25 and MiXCR clonotype assembly, TCRdb reanalyzed the public sequencing data and kept in-frame beta chains. CDR3 protein sequences are deduplicated, and each keeps its most common genes and DNA. In this sample the table shows 75,000 to 80,000 distinct CDR3 sequences, 15% to 20% of which occur a single time. About 47% of the sample is taken by the ten largest. Read against the paper, the sample's treatment or condition label means: allogeneic hematopoietic cell transplantation with graft depleted of TCRalphabeta T cells and CD19 B cells.

The sequencing here drew on PBMCs, mostly from graft donor cells, taken 360 days after TCRalphabeta/CD19-depleted stem cell transplant. These receptors all stem from a male patient aged 2-15 years who had a stem cell transplant for acute lymphoblastic leukemia, so the T cells may come from the graft donor.

The gene calls are TRBV27 and TRBJ2-1, with D possibly TRBD2 on 6 matching bases. Trimming cost V 0 bases and J 2 bases, with 8 bases left between them. CDR3 length: 15 amino acids. CDR1 is MNHEY and CDR2 is SMNVEV in the germline V gene (reference sequence). The CDR3 protein is CASSLSTRPYNEQFF. Written as DNA, the CDR3 is TGTGCCAGCAGTTTATCGACTAGACCCTACAATGAGCAGTTCTTC.

At least ten counts were recorded for this clonotype. The chain uses TRBV3-1 and TRBJ2-7; 7 bases align to TRBD1. Looked up from germline, CDR1 is LGHDT and CDR2 is YNNKEL (reference sequence). The CDR3 runs 16 residues. V was pared by 5 bases and J by 3 bases, with 13 bases of the junction left unmatched. Here the CDR3 DNA reads TGTGCCAGCAGCTTTTTTTCGGGACAGAGCCTCTACGAGCAGTACTTC. Translation gives CASSFFSGQSLYEQYF.

This clonotype was recorded a few times. In DNA, the CDR3 is TGCGCCAGCAGCCAAGATTTTAGCGGGAGAAAGGCAATCAATGAGCAGTTCTTC. As protein: CASSQDFSGRKAINEQFF. This chain connects TRBV4-1 to TRBJ2-1; 9 nucleotides agree with TRBD2. CDR1 is MGHRA and CDR2 is YSYEKL in the germline V gene. J was trimmed by 6 bases and V by 0 bases; bases with no gene match: 12. The CDR3 has 18 amino acids.

V is TRBV6-1 and J is TRBJ2-3; 7 nucleotides match TRBD1. Per germline, CDR1 MNHNS and CDR2 SASEGT. The CDR3 totals 15 residues. V lost 6 bases and J lost 2; bases outside the gene matches: 8. CDR3 coding DNA: TGTGCCAGCAGCCGGGACAGCCTATTCACAGATACGCAGTATTTT. Its translation: CASSRDSLFTDTQYF.

This clonotype was counted a few times. The rearrangement joins TRBV25-1 to TRBJ1-5; 7 bases are shared with TRBD1. Per germline, CDR1 MGHDK and CDR2 SYGVNS. The CDR3 has 14 residues. V lost 4 bases and J lost 4; bases outside the gene matches: 4. CDR3: CASSGAGGNQPQHF. CDR3 in DNA: TGTGCCAGCAGTGGAGCAGGGGGAAATCAGCCCCAGCATTTT.